These 27 T cell receptor beta chains originate from one sample sequenced in a study of blood T cell repertoires in COVID-19. The table came from immunoSEQ multiplex PCR; TCRdb's copy has only in-frame clones and leaves some out. The table has roughly 240,000 clones, around 86% seen once; the top ten hold approximately 2.1%. Sequencing was carried out using PBMCs or T cells enriched from blood (not recorded which). The receptors were gathered from a woman between 50 and 59 years old who had recovered from COVID-19.

This clone has a single count. The chain employs TRBV7-2 and TRBJ2-5; D is ambiguous. V dropped 0 bases and J dropped 2 bases, with 7 bases sitting between them. Germline CDR1 SGHTA, CDR2 FQGNSA. The CDR3 is 14 residues long. CDR3 region: CASSLAHLQETQYF. CDR3 DNA sequence: TGTGCCAGCAGCTTAGCGCACTTACAAGAGACCCAGTACTTC. The full variable domain, its missing parts supplied by reference TRBV7-2 and TRBJ2-5, is GAGVSQSPSNKVTEKGKDVELRCDPISGHTALYWYRQSLGQGLEFLIYFQGNSAPDKSGLPSDRFSAERTGGSVSTLTIQRTQQEDSAVYLCASSLAHLQETQYFGPGTRLLVL.

A single count supports this clone. This chain uses TRBV7-2 with TRBJ1-2; D gene uncertain. This CDR3 is 15 amino acids long. CDR1 and CDR2 from the germline V gene are SGHTA and FQGNSA. Trimming cost V 7 bases and J 0 bases, with 15 bases left between them. Written as DNA, the CDR3 is TGTGCCAGCACCCCATGGGCTTCAGCTAACTATGGCTACACCTTC. Its protein product is CASTPWASANYGYTF.

CDR3 region: CASRETGGNNEQFF. CDR3 DNA sequence: TGTGCCAGCAGGGAGACCGGGGGAAACAATGAGCAGTTCTTC. The V call is TRBV9, the J call TRBJ2-1, with TRBD2 as a possible D gene (6 bases). The CDR3 extends over 14 amino acids. Germline CDR1 is SGDLS and CDR2 is YYNGEE. Trimming removed 5 bases from V and 5 bases from J, with 14 bases in between.

The chain is built from TRBV19 and TRBJ1-2; D uncertain. The V end lost 6 bases, the J end lost 5 bases, and 13 bases lay between the germline ends. CDR3 size: 13 residues. Per the germline V gene, CDR1 is LNHDA and CDR2 is SQIVND (reference sequence). CDR3 region: CASRTLEGYGYTF. CDR3 in DNA: TGTGCCAGTAGGACACTGGAAGGATATGGCTACACCTTC.

The J gene is TRBJ2-7, the V gene TRBV9; TRBD1 matches at 7 bases. After removal of 3 bases from V and 4 bases from J, the junction contained 10 bases not matched to a gene. This CDR3 comprises 15 residues. Germline CDR1 and CDR2: SGDLS and YYNGEE. CDR3 nucleotides: TGTGCCAGCAGCGCCGGTCCGGGACAGCAGTACGAGCAGTACTTC. Translated, it gives CASSAGPGQQYEQYF.

The V and J genes are TRBV7-2 and TRBJ1-4; the D gene is possibly TRBD1 (5 bases). Trimming took 3 bases from V and 5 from J, leaving 10 bases between them. The CDR3 sequence is 14 residues long. Germline CDR1 SGHTA, CDR2 FQGNSA. The CDR3 loop is CASSFDRYNEKLFF. Here the CDR3 DNA reads TGTGCCAGCAGCTTCGACAGATACAATGAAAAACTGTTTTTT.

The V and J genes are TRBV4-1 and TRBJ2-3; possibly TRBD2 for D (6 bases). The V gene lost 1 base and the J gene lost 2 bases, with 13 bases spanning the gap. The CDR3 totals 16 residues. The germline CDR1 and CDR2 sequences are MGHRA and YSYEKL. CDR3 amino acids: CASSQAERVTTDTQYF. The CDR3 region has the DNA TGCGCCAGCAGCCAAGCAGAGCGGGTGACCACAGATACGCAGTATTTT.

This chain joins TRBV7-2 and TRBJ2-3, with TRBD2 identical over 7 bases. The V gene's germline CDR1 is SGHTA and CDR2 FQGNSA. Germline trimming cut 3 bases from V and 15 bases from J; bases unmatched to any gene: 12. The CDR3 contains 13 residues. The CDR3 spells CASSFRPGGSGYF. CDR3 in DNA: TGTGCCAGCAGCTTCCGGCCCGGGGGGTCCGGCTATTTT. Full variable domain (rest looked up from reference TRBV7-2 and TRBJ2-3): GAGVSQSPSNKVTEKGKDVELRCDPISGHTALYWYRQSLGQGLEFLIYFQGNSAPDKSGLPSDRFSAERTGGSVSTLTIQRTQQEDSAVYLCASSFRPGGSGYFGPGTRLTVL.

CDR3 loop: CASSLGTGRGNSPLHF. Written as DNA, the CDR3 is TGTGCCAGCAGCTTGGGGACAGGGCGAGGTAATTCACCCCTCCACTTT. The gene calls are TRBV5-5 and TRBJ1-6; 8 nucleotides line up with TRBD1. J gave up 6 bases and V 0 bases, and 5 bases lay outside the gene matches. CDR1 SGHKS and CDR2 YYEKEE come from the germline V gene (reference sequence). The CDR3 has 16 amino acids.

The chain combines TRBV6-2 or TRBV6-3 with TRBJ2-2; 13 bases map to TRBD2. The germline V gene encodes CDR1 MNHEY and CDR2 SVGEGT. J was trimmed by 6 bases and V by 5 bases; bases with no gene match: 12. The CDR3 is 18 amino acids. CDR3 amino acids: CASSPAGPLAGGPGELFF. In nucleotides, the CDR3 is TGTGCCAGCAGTCCCGCCGGCCCACTAGCGGGGGGGCCCGGGGAGCTGTTTTTT.

The chain has TRBV7-9 and TRBJ1-1, with D tentatively TRBD1 (6 bases). V shed 5 bases and J shed 4 bases, with 17 bases lying between them. The CDR3 has 15 residues. The V gene's germline CDR1 is SEHNR and CDR2 FQNEAQ (reference sequence). This CDR3 is CASSVRPTGSTEAFF. DNA for the CDR3: TGTGCCAGCAGCGTGAGACCAACAGGGAGCACTGAAGCTTTCTTT.

The DNA for the CDR3 is TGTGCCAGCAGTGCGACAGGGCCCGGGGAGCTGTTTTTT. Translated, it gives CASSATGPGELFF. The chain uses TRBV6-2 or TRBV6-3 and TRBJ2-2, with TRBD1 matching 7 bases. Trimming removed 5 bases from V and 6 bases from J; junction bases left unmatched: 3. This CDR3 is 13 amino acids long. CDR1 MNHEY and CDR2 SVGEGT come from the germline V gene.

The chain carries TRBV9 and TRBJ1-6; D is possibly TRBD1 (6 bases). CDR1 is SGDLS and CDR2 is YYNGEE in the germline V gene. With 4 bases removed from V and 5 bases from J, the gap between germline ends came to 13 bases. The CDR3 has 15 amino acids. CDR3 coding DNA: TGTGCCAGCAGCCCCCGGGACACTAATAATTCACCCCTCCACTTT. Encoded protein: CASSPRDTNNSPLHF.

The chain carries TRBV9 and TRBJ1-4; D gene ambiguous. The germline CDR1 and CDR2 sequences are SGDLS and YYNGEE. CDR3 length equals 14 residues. Trimming took off 0 bases at V and 8 bases at J, with 11 bases between the two ends. The DNA of the CDR3 is TGTGCCAGCAGCGTAGCCGGGGAAAGGGAAAAACTGTTTTTT. This gives the protein CASSVAGEREKLFF. The entire variable domain, with the rest obtained from reference TRBV9 and TRBJ1-4, is as follows: DSGVTQTPKHLITATGQRVTLRCSPRSGDLSVYWYQQSLDQGLQFLIQYYNGEERAKGNILERFSAQQFPDLHSELNLSSLELGDSALYFCASSVAGEREKLFFGSGTQLSVL.

The gene calls are TRBV9 and TRBJ1-3; TRBD1 agrees at 10 bases. The CDR3 extends over 16 amino acids. Germline CDR1 is SGDLS and CDR2 is YYNGEE. The junction had 4 bases not matched to a gene; V was cut back by 0 bases and J by 4 bases. Here the CDR3 reads CASSVVGTGVGNTIYF. The CDR3 DNA follows: TGTGCCAGCAGCGTAGTTGGGACAGGGGTAGGAAACACCATATATTTT.

The chain couples TRBV19 to TRBJ1-6; 7 bases line up with TRBD1. There are 14 residues in the CDR3. Trimming took 7 bases from V and 5 from J; bases not matched to a gene: 5. CDR1 and CDR2 from the germline V gene are LNHDA and SQIVND (reference sequence). The CDR3 protein is CASTRQGHNSPLHF. CDR3 DNA sequence: TGTGCCAGTACCCGACAGGGTCATAATTCACCCCTCCACTTT. Supplemented by reference TRBV19 and TRBJ1-6, the full variable domain reads DGGITQSPKYLFRKEGQNVTLSCEQNLNHDAMYWYRQDPGQGLRLIYYSQIVNDFQKGDIAEGYSVSREKKESFPLTVTSAQKNPTAFYLCASTRQGHNSPLHFGNGTRLTVT.

The chain links TRBV4-1 to TRBJ1-5; D is unresolved. The CDR3 extends over 16 amino acids. The germline V gene has CDR1 MGHRA and CDR2 YSYEKL. Trimming removed 1 base at V and 2 bases at J, with 12 bases between. CDR3 region: CASSQVSGLGNQPQHF. The CDR3 nucleotides read TGCGCCAGCAGCCAAGTCAGTGGGCTTGGCAATCAGCCCCAGCATTTT.

CDR3 amino acids: CASIPRPGQGVTGELFF. The CDR3 coding sequence is TGTGCCAGCATCCCACGCCCCGGACAGGGGGTTACCGGGGAGCTGTTTTTT. This chain connects TRBV6-2 or TRBV6-3 to TRBJ2-2, with 10 bases fitting TRBD1. The CDR3 contains 17 residues. The ends lost 7 bases at V and 5 bases at J; junction bases unmatched: 13. Germline CDR1 is MNHEY and CDR2 is SVGEGT.

The chain links TRBV5-4 to TRBJ2-5; D unclear. Trimming shortened V by 2 bases and J by 2 bases, and 7 bases separated the two germline ends. CDR1 is SGHNT, CDR2 YYREEE, per germline (reference sequence). There are 13 residues in the CDR3. The CDR3 region has the DNA TGTGCCAGCAGCTTATACGAGCAAGAGACCCAGTACTTC. It yields the protein CASSLYEQETQYF.

The gene calls are TRBV5-1 and TRBJ1-5; unclear D gene. In germline, CDR1 is SGHRS, CDR2 YFSETQ. Trimming shortened V by 8 bases and J by 6 bases, and 12 bases separated the two germline ends. This CDR3 contains 12 residues. The CDR3 is CARRSPGQPQHF. CDR3 nucleotide sequence: TGCGCCAGGAGGAGTCCGGGTCAGCCCCAGCATTTT. The variable domain in full, completed from reference TRBV5-1 and TRBJ1-5, reads KAGVTQTPRYLIKTRGQQVTLSCSPISGHRSVSWYQQTPGQGLQFLFEYFSETQRNKGNFPGRFSGRQFSNSRSEMNVSTLELGDSALYLCARRSPGQPQHFGDGTRLSIL.

This clone was picked up one time. The chain is built from TRBV4-3 and TRBJ1-2; 12 positions agree with TRBD1. The V gene's germline CDR1 is LGHNA and CDR2 YSLEER. The CDR3 covers 16 residues. V was clipped by 4 bases and J by 6 bases; unmatched bases: 9. This CDR3 is CASSPEPGQGADGYTF. As DNA, the CDR3 is TGCGCCAGCAGCCCTGAACCGGGACAGGGGGCCGATGGCTACACCTTC.

The V and J genes are TRBV14 and TRBJ1-2, with D perhaps TRBD1 (6 bases). Germline lookup yields CDR1 SGHDN and CDR2 FVKESK. This CDR3 comprises 14 residues. The V end lost 1 base, the J end lost 4 bases, and 10 bases lay between the germline ends. The CDR3 nucleotides read TGTGCCAGCAGCCAAGGAAGGGGGATCTATGGCTACACCTTC. Translated, it gives CASSQGRGIYGYTF.

This chain links TRBV27 with TRBJ2-7, with TRBD2 identical over 8 bases. Germline assignment: CDR1 MNHEY and CDR2 SMNVEV (reference sequence). V lost 2 bases and J lost 2; bases outside the gene matches: 2. The CDR3 sequence is 14 residues long. The CDR3 here is CASSLGRGAYEQYF. The DNA of the CDR3 is TGTGCCAGCAGTTTAGGGCGGGGGGCCTACGAGCAGTACTTC.

As regards this clone: Within the sample, other DNA sequences also encode this same CDR3. The chain recombines TRBV9 with TRBJ2-7; D gene uncertain. V lost 2 bases and J lost 0, with 6 bases in between. This CDR3 is built from 13 residues. The germline CDR1 and CDR2 sequences are SGDLS and YYNGEE. The CDR3 sequence is CASSVAPSYEQYF. CDR3 DNA sequence: TGTGCCAGCAGCGTGGCCCCCTCCTACGAGCAGTACTTC.

The rearrangement joins TRBV10-1 to TRBJ1-1; D remains ambiguous. V was pared by 2 bases and J by 6 bases, with 10 bases between. Germline V gene lookup returns CDR1 WNHNN and CDR2 SYGVQD (reference sequence). CDR3 length: 13 amino acids. In DNA, the CDR3 is TGCGCCAGCAGTGAGAATTCTCCCGCTGAAGCTTTCTTT. Translating it yields CASSENSPAEAFF.

This chain connects TRBV27 to TRBJ2-7, with D perhaps matching TRBD2 (5 bases). V gave up 5 bases and J gave up 3 bases, with 14 bases separating them. Germline V gene lookup returns CDR1 MNHEY and CDR2 SMNVEV (reference sequence). This CDR3 has 14 amino acids. The CDR3 here is CASSPRGILYEQYF. CDR3 sequence (DNA): TGTGCCAGCAGTCCCCGGGGAATCCTCTACGAGCAGTACTTC.

The genes are TRBV15 and TRBJ2-7, with 12 bases aligning to TRBD1. CDR3 size: 14 residues. Germline-derived CDR1 and CDR2 are LNHNV and YYDKDF (reference sequence). J gave up 6 bases and V 0 bases, and 0 bases lay outside the gene matches. The CDR3 protein is CATSREGQGAEQYF. The CDR3 DNA is TGTGCCACCAGCAGAGAGGGACAGGGGGCCGAGCAGTACTTC.